These T cell receptor beta chains were read from a single sample in a study of blood T cell repertoires in COVID-19. The repertoire was sequenced with immunoSEQ multiplex PCR; TCRdb's copy has only in-frame clones and lacks some. The table records 70,000 to 90,000 clones, around 81% of them present only once. Sequences were obtained from peripheral blood. The receptors derive from a human donor in a cohort sampled during active COVID-19. Each CDR3 is given with its conserved first and last residue. D genes are given only for firm matches. Size tells how often a clone was seen (once, few, many) or the class of an expanded clone, and some rows leave it out.

. TRBJ1-1 TRBD1 TRBV18 CASSPPGQRMNTEAFF TGTGCCAGCTCACCGCCGGGACAGAGAATGAACACTGAAGCTTTCTTT
few TRBJ2-4 TRBD2 TRBV5-1 CASSLGSSGRTKNIQYF TGCGCCAGCAGCCTGGGATCTAGCGGGAGAACCAAAAACATTCAGTACTTC
. TRBJ1-1 . TRBV19 CASKGQGGTEAFF TGTGCCAGTAAGGGGCAGGGAGGCACTGAAGCTTTCTTT
. TRBJ2-2 TRBD1 TRBV7-2 CASSGVTGVTGELFF TGTGCCAGCAGCGGGGTTACAGGGGTCACCGGGGAGCTGTTTTTT
. TRBJ1-3 . TRBV6-6 CASSSFSGAGNTIYF TGTGCCAGCAGTTCATTCTCAGGGGCTGGAAACACCATATATTTT
. TRBJ1-2 . TRBV6-1 CASSEEDYSFGGYTF TGTGCCAGCAGTGAAGAAGACTACTCCTTCGGCGGCTACACCTTC
. TRBJ2-6 TRBD2 TRBV28 CASGKMGGKWSGANVLTF TGTGCCAGCGGAAAGATGGGGGGGAAGTGGTCTGGGGCCAACGTCCTGACTTTC
few TRBJ2-1 TRBD2 TRBV9 CASSSGTSTYNEQFF TGTGCCAGCAGCTCCGGGACTAGCACATACAATGAGCAGTTCTTC
. TRBJ2-7 TRBD1 TRBV7-3 CASSNYPGQAYEQYF TGTGCCAGCAGCAATTATCCGGGACAGGCCTACGAGCAGTACTTC
few TRBJ2-1 . TRBV27 CASSLTGTNEQFF TGTGCCAGCAGTTTAACGGGGACAAATGAGCAGTTCTTC
once TRBJ1-3 . TRBV11-2 CASSLEWAAGNTIYF TGTGCCAGCAGCTTAGAGTGGGCAGCTGGAAACACCATATATTTT
. TRBJ2-7 TRBD2 TRBV7-2 CASTGGFGEQYF TGTGCCAGCACGGGGGGTTTCGGCGAGCAGTACTTC
. TRBJ2-3 TRBD2 TRBV7-9 CASAPRAGGTDTQYF TGTGCCAGCGCCCCCAGAGCGGGGGGCACAGATACGCAGTATTTT
. TRBJ1-1 . TRBV20-1 CSARDSPEAFF TGCAGTGCTAGAGATAGTCCTGAAGCTTTCTTT
. TRBJ2-1 TRBD2 TRBV5-1 CASSLPSGGDYNEQFF TGCGCCAGCAGCCTCCCCTCCGGGGGGGATTACAATGAGCAGTTCTTC
. TRBJ1-5 TRBD1 TRBV2 CASSESTGYGNQPQHF TGTGCCAGCAGTGAATCGACAGGGTATGGGAATCAGCCCCAGCATTTT
. TRBJ1-2 . TRBV7-9 CASSLMEGGYTF TGTGCCAGCAGCTTAATGGAGGGAGGCTACACCTTC
. TRBJ2-3 . TRBV14 CASSQDSSAEVKNAQYF TGTGCCAGCAGCCAAGACTCGTCCGCCGAGGTTAAGAATGCGCAGTATTTT
. TRBJ1-1 . TRBV5-1 CASSSQGNTEAFF TGCGCCAGCAGCTCACAGGGGAACACTGAAGCTTTCTTT
. TRBJ2-2 . TRBV19 CASSKRLYAGELFF TGTGCCAGTAGTAAGAGACTCTATGCCGGGGAGCTGTTTTTT
. TRBJ1-1 . TRBV19 CASMRNTEAFF TGTGCCAGTATGAGGAACACTGAAGCTTTCTTT
. TRBJ2-7 TRBD1 TRBV15 CATSRDPISGTGGSYEQYF TGTGCCACCAGCAGAGATCCCATTTCCGGGACAGGGGGCTCCTACGAGCAGTACTTC
. TRBJ2-7 . TRBV5-4 CASSLGTVSYEQYF TGTGCCAGCAGCTTGGGGACAGTCTCCTACGAGCAGTACTTC
. TRBJ2-3 . TRBV5-1 CASSLRGDTQYF TGCGCCAGCAGCCTCAGGGGAGATACGCAGTATTTT